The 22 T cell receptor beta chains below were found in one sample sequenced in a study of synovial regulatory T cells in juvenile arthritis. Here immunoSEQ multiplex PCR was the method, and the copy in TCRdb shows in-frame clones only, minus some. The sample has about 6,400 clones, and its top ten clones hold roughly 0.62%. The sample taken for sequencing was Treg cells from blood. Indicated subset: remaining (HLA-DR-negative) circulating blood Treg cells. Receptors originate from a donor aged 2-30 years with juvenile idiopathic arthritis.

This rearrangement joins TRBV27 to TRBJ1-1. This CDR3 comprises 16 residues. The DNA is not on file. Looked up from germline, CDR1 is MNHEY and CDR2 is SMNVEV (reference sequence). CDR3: CASSSYGRGKNTEAFF.

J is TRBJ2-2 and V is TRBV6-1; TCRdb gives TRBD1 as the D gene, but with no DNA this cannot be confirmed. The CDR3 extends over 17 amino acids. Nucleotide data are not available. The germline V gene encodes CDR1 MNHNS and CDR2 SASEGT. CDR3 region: CASSEVWTRSRAGELFF.

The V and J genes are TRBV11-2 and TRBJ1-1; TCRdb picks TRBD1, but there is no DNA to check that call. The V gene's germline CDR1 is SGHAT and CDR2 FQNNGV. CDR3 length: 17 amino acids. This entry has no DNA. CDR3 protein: CASSLLGASRAYTEAFF.

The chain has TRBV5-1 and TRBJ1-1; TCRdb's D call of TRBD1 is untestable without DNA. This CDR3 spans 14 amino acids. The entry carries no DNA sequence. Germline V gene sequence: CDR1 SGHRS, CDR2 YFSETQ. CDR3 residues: CASSLQGPWTEAFF.

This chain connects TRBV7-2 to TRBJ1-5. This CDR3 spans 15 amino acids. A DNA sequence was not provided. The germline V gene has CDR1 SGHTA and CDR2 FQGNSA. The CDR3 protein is CASSLGGGMGQPQHF.

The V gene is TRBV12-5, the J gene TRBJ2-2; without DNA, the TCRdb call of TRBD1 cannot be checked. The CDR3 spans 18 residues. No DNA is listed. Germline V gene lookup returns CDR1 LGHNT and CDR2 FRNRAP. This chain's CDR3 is CASGLSRRVEYGTGELFF.

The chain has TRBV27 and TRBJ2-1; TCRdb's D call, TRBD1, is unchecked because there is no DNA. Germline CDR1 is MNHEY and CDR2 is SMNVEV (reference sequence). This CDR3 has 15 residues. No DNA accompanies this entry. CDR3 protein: CASSLTPSSYNEQFF.

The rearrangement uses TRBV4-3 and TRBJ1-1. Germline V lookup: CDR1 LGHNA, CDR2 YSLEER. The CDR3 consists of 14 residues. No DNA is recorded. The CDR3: CASSQGGPRNKAFF.

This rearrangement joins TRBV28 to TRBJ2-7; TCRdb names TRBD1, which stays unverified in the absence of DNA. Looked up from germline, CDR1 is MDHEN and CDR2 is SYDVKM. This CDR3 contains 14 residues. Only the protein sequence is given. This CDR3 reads CASSFSDRSHEQYF.

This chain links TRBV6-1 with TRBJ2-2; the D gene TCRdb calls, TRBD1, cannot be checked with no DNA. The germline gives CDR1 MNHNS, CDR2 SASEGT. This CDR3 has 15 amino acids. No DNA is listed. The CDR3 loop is CASSKPGHNTGELFF.

The chain's CDR3 is CASSPWTDTYEQYF. This chain connects TRBV6-5 to TRBJ2-7; there is no DNA to check the TCRdb D call of TRBD1. This CDR3 has 14 residues. The nucleotide record is missing. The germline V gene has CDR1 MNHEY and CDR2 SVGAGI.

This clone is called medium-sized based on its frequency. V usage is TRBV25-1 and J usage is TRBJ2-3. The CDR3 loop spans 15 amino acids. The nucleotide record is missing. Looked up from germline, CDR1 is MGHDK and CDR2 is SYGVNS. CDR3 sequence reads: CASSEEQVLGVTQYF.

The chain's CDR3 is CASSLSGRANEQFF. The J gene is TRBJ2-1, the V gene TRBV5-1; lacking DNA, the TRBD2 call made by TCRdb goes unchecked. Germline V gene sequence: CDR1 SGHRS, CDR2 YFSETQ. The CDR3 extends over 14 amino acids. A DNA sequence was not provided.

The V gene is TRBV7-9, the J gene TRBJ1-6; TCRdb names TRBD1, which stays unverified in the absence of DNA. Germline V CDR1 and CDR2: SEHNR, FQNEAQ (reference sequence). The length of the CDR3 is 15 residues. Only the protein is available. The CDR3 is CASSSIRDKFSPLHF.

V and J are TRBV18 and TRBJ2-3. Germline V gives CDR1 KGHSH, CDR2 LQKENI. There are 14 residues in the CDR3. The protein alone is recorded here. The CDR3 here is CASSPIYPSDTQYF.

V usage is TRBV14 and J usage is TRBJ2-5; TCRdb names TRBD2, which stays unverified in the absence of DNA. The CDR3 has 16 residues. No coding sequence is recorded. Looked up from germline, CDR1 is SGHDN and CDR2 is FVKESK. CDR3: CASSQVRIAGVETQYF.

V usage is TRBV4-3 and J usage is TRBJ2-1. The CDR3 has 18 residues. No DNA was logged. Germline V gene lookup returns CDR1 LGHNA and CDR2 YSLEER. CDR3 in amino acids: CASSQRLGGLGGVNEQFF.

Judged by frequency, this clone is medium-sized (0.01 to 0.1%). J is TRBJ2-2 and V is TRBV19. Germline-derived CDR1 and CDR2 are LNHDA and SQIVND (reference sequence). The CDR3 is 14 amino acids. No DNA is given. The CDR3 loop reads CASSPLGRSGELFF.

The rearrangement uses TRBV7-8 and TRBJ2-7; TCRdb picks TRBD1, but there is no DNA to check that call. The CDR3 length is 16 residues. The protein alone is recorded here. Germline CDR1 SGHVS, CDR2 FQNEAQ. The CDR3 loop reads CASSPRQGARSYEQYF.

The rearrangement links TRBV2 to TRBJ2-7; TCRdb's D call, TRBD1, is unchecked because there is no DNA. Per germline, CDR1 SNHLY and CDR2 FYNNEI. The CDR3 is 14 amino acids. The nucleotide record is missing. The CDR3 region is CASKVGPSSYEQYF.

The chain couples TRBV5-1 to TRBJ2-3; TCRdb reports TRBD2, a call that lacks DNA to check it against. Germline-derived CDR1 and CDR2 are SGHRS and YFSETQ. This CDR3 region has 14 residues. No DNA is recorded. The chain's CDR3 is CASSLGSYTDTQYF.

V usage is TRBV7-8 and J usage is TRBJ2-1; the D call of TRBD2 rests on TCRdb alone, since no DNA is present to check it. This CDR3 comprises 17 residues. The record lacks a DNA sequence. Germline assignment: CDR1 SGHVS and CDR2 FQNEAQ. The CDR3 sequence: CASSQTGLAGDEGEQFF.